The T cell receptor beta chain described here comes from a study of blood T cell repertoires in COVID-19. The CDR3 runs to 14 residues. CDR1 MNHEY and CDR2 SVGAGI come from the germline V gene. Trimming stripped 0 bases from V and 2 bases from J, with 8 bases between. Generated by immunoSEQ multiplex PCR, the TCRdb table keeps only in-frame clones and is missing some. The sample contains under 140,000 clones, roughly 80% of which appear only once. There are a few counts of this clone. This clonotype originated in a woman between 55 and 75 years old with acute or convalescent COVID-19. The sample was peripheral blood. J is TRBJ2-7 and V is TRBV6-5; D is possibly TRBD1 (5 bases). CDR3 sequence (DNA): TGTGCCAGCAGTTACTCCGACAGAACCTACGAGCAGTACTTC. Its translation is CASSYSDRTYEQYF.